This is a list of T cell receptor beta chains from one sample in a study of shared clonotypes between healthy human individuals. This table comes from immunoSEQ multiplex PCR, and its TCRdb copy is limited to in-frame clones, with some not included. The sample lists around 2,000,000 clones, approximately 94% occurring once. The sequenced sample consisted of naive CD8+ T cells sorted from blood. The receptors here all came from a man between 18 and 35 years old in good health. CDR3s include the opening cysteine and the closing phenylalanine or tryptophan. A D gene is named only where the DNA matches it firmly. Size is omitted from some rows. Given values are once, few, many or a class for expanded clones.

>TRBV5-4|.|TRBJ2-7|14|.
TGTGCCAGCAGCTTGGGGCAGAATTCCTACGAGCAGTACTTC
CASSLGQNSYEQYF
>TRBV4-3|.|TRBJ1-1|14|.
TGCGCCAGCAGCCAAGATCTGGGCCCCACTGAAGCTTTCTTT
CASSQDLGPTEAFF
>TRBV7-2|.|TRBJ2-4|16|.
TGTGCCAGCAGCCAACGGATACTGGGGAACAAAAACATTCAGTACTTC
CASSQRILGNKNIQYF
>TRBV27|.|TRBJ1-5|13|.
TGTGCCAGCAGTTTCGGCCGCAATCAGCCCCAGCATTTT
CASSFGRNQPQHF
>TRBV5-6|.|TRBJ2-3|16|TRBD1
TGTGCCAGCAGTTCCCTAGGGACAGGGAACACAGATACGCAGTATTTT
CASSSLGTGNTDTQYF
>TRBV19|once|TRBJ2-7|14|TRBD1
TGTGCCAGTAGCCCCGGGACAGGAGCCTACGAGCAGTACTTC
CASSPGTGAYEQYF
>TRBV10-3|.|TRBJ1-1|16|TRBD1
TGTGCCATCAGTGAGTCTGGGGACAGTAGGAACACTGAAGCTTTCTTT
CAISESGDSRNTEAFF
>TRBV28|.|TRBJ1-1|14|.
TGTGCCAGCAGCTCCTTGGGGGAAAACACTGAAGCTTTCTTT
CASSSLGENTEAFF
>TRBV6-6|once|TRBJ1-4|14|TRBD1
TGTGCCAGCAGTTACTGGACAGGGGACGAAAAACTGTTTTTT
CASSYWTGDEKLFF
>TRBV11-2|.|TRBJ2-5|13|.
TGTGCCAGCAGCTCCAACGTTCCCGAGACCCAGTACTTC
CASSSNVPETQYF
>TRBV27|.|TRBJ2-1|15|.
TGTGCCAGCAACTTAGCGTTTGGGTCCTACAATGAGCAGTTCTTC
CASNLAFGSYNEQFF
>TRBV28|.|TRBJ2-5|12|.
TGTGCCAGCAGGCCAGACAGGGAGACCCAGTACTTC
CASRPDRETQYF
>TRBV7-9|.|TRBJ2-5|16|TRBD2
TGTGCCAGCAGCTTTAGCCGGCAGGGAGGGGCAGAGACCCAGTACTTC
CASSFSRQGGAETQYF
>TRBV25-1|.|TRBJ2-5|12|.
TGTGCCAGCAGGGACTACCAAGAGACCCAGTACTTC
CASRDYQETQYF